This T cell receptor (beta chain) was sequenced for a study of T cell changes during pregnancy in multiple sclerosis. The CDR3 is made up of 16 amino acids. Germline V gives CDR1 MNHNS, CDR2 SASEGT. The V and J ends lost 2 bases and 3 bases, in that order; junction bases with no gene match: 5. The assay was immunoSEQ multiplex PCR, and TCRdb's table has in-frame clones only and misses some. The table shows under 80,000 clones, with around 94% occurring only once. The J gene is TRBJ1-5, the V gene TRBV6-1, with 9 bases identical to TRBD1. The source material was peripheral blood, sampled in the third trimester of pregnancy. The clonotype was recovered from a female donor with multiple sclerosis, enrolled in a pregnancy study. The CDR3 reads CASSETGTGLNQPQHF. The CDR3 coding sequence is TGTGCCAGCAGTGAAACCGGGACAGGGCTCAATCAGCCCCAGCATTTT.